What follows is one T cell receptor beta chain and its context. The clone's antigen remains unknown. One base away there is no much larger clone; base qualities are not given. This specimen comes from a study of OX40 agonist ivuxolimab in advanced cancers. Background for the entire study: Ivuxolimab was an agonistic, fully human IgG2 monoclonal antibody directed against OX40 (CD134), a costimulatory receptor. Intravenous ivuxolimab was administered to patients every 2 weeks at six dose levels: 0.01, 0.1, 0.3, 1.5, 3 and 10 mg/kg. Of the approximately 54 patients in dose escalation, about 20 had hepatocellular carcinoma, about 15 had melanoma, 9 had renal cell carcinoma and 9 had head and neck cancer. The dose-escalation cohort was roughly 80% male with a mean age of around 64 years, ranging from roughly 23 to 79. Patients were allowed to have had prior anti-PD-1, anti-PD-L1 or anti-CTLA-4 therapy, and approximately 40% of the dose-escalation patients had previously received checkpoint inhibitors. Three dose-escalation patients achieved partial responses, one with hepatocellular carcinoma and two with cutaneous melanoma. Peripheral TCRbeta sequencing aimed to test whether ivuxolimab altered TCR sequence diversity and caused clonal T-cell expansion. The monotherapy dose-escalation portion (N of about 49 patients) of the phase I ivuxolimab trial is reported in the paper. The research as a whole found: After ivuxolimab, CD8+ T cells had more expanded clones than CD4+ T cells on average. At doses of 0.1 to 3.0 mg/kg, clonal expansion of both CD4+ and CD8+ blood T cells was observed from baseline to week 6. Low levels of normalized T-cell clonal expansion were also seen in some nonresponding patients. Which antigens the clonally expanded peripheral T cells were specific for was not determined. In the 0.1-3.0 mg/kg groups, partial responders were among the patients with the lowest normalized peripheral clonal expansion, particularly in CD8+ T cells.

Genomic DNA was isolated from the sorted cells so that the TCRbeta CDR3 region could be sequenced. TCRbeta CDR3 regions were sequenced using the immunoSEQ Assay. In its TCRdb copy, this immuneACCESS table keeps in-frame sequences only and misses some clones. Where compared with another copy, unresolved V genes explain less than half of these, and the others have no known cause. The sample records about 95,000 clones, roughly nine tenths of which are singletons. The leading ten clones occupy 2.6% of the sample. The trial excluded patients who had a history of autoimmune disease or who were on systemic immunosuppression. Peripheral blood for TCR sequencing was drawn from every dose cohort at baseline, at cycle 4 day 1 and at cycle 7 day 1. Samples came from an open-label, multicenter, first-in-human phase I dose-escalation trial of ivuxolimab. The trial enrolled adults with locally advanced or metastatic head and neck squamous cell, hepatocellular, melanoma or renal cell carcinoma. Before TCR sequencing, CD4+ and CD8+ T cells were separately sorted from peripheral blood.

There are 13 amino acids in the CDR3, from cysteine to phenylalanine inclusive. The entry retains the CDR3 DNA only, 39 bases that are in frame from base 1. V sheds 3 bases and J sheds 9 bases, leaving 14 bases between their ends. CDR1 MDHEN and CDR2 SYDVKM were looked up in the germline V gene. This TCR derives from an adult with an advanced solid tumor such as melanoma, head and neck, liver or kidney cancer. This receptor chain uses TRBV28 and TRBJ1-2; the D gene is not confidently resolved. Sequencing was performed on CD4+ or CD8+ T cells sorted from blood, taken in a trial of the OX40 agonist ivuxolimab. The CDR3 protein: CASSFSLGGSYTF. At the DNA level, the sequence is TGTGCCAGCAGTTTTAGTTTGGGTGGGAGCTACACCTTC.